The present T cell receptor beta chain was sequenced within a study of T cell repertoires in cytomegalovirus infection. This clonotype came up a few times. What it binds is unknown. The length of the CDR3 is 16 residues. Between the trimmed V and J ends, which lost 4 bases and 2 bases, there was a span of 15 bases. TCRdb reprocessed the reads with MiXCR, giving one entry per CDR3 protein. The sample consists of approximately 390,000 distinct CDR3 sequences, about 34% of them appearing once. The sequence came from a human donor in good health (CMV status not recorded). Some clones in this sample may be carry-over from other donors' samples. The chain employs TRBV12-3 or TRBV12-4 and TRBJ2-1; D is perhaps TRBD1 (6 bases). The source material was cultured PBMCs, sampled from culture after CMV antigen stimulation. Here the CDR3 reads CASSSNRDNTYNEQFF. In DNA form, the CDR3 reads TGTGCCAGCAGTTCCAACCGGGACAACACCTACAATGAGCAGTTCTTC.